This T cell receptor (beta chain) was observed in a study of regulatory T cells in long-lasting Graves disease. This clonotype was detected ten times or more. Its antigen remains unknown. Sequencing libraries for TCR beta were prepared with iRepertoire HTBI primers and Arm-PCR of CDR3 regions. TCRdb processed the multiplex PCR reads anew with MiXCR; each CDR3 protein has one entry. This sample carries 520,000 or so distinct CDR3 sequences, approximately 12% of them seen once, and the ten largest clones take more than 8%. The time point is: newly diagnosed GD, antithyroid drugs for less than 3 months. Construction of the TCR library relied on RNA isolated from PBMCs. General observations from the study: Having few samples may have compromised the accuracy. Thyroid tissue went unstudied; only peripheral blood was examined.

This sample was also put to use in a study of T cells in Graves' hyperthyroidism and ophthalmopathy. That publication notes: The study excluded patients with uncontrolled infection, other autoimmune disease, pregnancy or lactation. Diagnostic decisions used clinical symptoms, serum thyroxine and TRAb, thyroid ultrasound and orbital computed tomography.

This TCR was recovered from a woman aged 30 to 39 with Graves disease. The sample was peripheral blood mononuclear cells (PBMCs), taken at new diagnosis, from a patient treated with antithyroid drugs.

Written as DNA, the CDR3 is TGCGCCAGCAGCATAGCACCGGCCATATTTAATGAAAAACTGTTTTTT. Its translation: CASSIAPAIFNEKLFF. The J gene is TRBJ1-4, the V gene TRBV5-1; D uncertain. CDR1 and CDR2 (germline): SGHRS, YFSETQ. The CDR3 has 16 amino acids. Trimming shortened V by 4 bases and J by 4 bases, and 17 bases separated the two germline ends.